This TCR beta chain emerged from a study of Graves' ophthalmopathy and Graves' hyperthyroidism. Study results and limitations: Built on 13 signatures, a model told ophthalmopathy apart from stable hyperthyroidism with 85% to 90% sensitivity and almost 84% specificity.

This clonotype was detected many times. Its specificity is unknown. The study recruited hyperthyroidism patients aged 18 to 65 who were newly diagnosed, under 2 months' duration. V was clipped by 2 bases and J by 3 bases; unmatched bases: 11. The CDR3 covers 17 residues. The V gene's germline CDR1 is DFQATT and CDR2 SNEGSKA (reference sequence). Amplification targeted the TCR beta CDR3 regions, with RNA transcripts as the source material. First-round RT-PCR with HTBI primers preceded a second-round multiplex PCR. TCRdb processed the multiplex PCR reads anew with MiXCR; each CDR3 protein has one entry. The table lists 500,000 to 600,000 distinct CDR3 sequences, 35% to 45% of them singletons.

The rearrangement joins TRBV20-1 to TRBJ1-2; TRBD1 matches 11 bases. Material for sequencing was peripheral blood or thyroid tissue (not recorded which). The origin of this receptor is an adult man with Graves' hyperthyroidism. In DNA form, the CDR3 reads TGCAGTGCTAGAAGCTTGAAGGGGGACAGGGGGGACTATGGCTACACCTTC. Translating gives CSARSLKGDRGDYGYTF.